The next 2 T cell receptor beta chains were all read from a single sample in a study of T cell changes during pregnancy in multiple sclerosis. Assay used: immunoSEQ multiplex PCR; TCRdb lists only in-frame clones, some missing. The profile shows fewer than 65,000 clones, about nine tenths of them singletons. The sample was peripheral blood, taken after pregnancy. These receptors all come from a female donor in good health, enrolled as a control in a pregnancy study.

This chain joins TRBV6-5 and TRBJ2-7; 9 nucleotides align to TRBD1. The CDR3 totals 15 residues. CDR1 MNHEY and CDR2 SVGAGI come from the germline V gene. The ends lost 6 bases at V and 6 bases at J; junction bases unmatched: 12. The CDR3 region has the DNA TGTGCCAGCAGCCAAGGCCGGGACAGGGTCCTCGAGCAGTACTTC. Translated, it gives CASSQGRDRVLEQYF.

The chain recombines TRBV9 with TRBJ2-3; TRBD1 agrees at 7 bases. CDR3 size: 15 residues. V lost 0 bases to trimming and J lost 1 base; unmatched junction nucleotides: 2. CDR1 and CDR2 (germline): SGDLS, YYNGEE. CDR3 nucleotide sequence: TGTGCCAGCAGCGTAGGTCAGGGGGGCACAGATACGCAGTATTTT. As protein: CASSVGQGGTDTQYF.